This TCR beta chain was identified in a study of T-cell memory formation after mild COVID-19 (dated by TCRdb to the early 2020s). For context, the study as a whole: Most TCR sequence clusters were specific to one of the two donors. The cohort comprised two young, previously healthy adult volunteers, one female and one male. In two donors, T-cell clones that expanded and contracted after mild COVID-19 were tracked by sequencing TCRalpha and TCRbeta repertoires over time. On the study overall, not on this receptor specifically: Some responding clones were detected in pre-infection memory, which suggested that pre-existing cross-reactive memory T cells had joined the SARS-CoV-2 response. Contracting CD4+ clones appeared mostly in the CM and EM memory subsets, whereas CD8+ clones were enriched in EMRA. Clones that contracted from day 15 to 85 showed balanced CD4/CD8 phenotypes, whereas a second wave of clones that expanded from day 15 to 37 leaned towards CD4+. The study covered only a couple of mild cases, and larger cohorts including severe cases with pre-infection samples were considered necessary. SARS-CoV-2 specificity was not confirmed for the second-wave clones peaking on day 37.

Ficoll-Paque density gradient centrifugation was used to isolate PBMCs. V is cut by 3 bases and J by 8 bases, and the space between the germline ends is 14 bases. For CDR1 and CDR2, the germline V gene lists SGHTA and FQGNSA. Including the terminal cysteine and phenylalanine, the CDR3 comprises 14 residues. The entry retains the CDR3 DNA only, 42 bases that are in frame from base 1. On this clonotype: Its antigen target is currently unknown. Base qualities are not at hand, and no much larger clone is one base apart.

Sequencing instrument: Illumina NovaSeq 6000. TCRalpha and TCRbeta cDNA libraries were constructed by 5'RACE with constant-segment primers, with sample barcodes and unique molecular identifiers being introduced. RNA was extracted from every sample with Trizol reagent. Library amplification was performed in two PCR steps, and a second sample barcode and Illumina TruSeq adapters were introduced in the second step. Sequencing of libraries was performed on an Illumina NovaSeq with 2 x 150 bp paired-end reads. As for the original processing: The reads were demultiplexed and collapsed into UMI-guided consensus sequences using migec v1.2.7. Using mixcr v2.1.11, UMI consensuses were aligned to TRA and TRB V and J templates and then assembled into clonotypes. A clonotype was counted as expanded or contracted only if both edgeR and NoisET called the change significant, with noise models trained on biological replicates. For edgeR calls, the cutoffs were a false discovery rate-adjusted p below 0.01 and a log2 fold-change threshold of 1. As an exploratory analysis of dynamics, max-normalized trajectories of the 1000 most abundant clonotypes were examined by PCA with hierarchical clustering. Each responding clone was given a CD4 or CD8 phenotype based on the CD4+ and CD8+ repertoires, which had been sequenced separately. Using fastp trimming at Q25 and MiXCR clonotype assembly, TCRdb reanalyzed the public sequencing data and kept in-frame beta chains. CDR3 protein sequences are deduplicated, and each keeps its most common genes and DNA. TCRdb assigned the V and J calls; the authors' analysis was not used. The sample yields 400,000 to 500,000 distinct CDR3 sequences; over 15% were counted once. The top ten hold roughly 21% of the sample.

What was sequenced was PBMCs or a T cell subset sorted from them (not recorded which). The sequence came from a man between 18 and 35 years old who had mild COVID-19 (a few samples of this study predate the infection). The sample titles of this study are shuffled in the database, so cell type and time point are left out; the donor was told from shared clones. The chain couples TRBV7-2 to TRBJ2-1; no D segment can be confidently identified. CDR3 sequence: CASSFSPRGHEQFF. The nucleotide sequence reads TGTGCCAGCAGCTTCTCCCCACGCGGTCATGAGCAGTTCTTC.